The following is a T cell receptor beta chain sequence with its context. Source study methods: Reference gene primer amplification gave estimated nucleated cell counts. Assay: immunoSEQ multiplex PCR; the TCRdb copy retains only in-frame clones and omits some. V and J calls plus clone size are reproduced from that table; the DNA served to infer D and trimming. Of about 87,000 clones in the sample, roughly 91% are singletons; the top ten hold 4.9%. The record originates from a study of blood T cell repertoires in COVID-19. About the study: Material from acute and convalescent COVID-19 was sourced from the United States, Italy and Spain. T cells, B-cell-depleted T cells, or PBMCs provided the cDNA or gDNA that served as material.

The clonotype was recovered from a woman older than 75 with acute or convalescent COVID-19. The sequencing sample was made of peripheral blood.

The CDR3 loop reads CARSLAELFPEAFF. For the CDR3, the DNA is TGTGCCAGAAGCTTGGCCGAGCTTTTCCCTGAAGCTTTCTTT. This chain connects TRBV5-3 to TRBJ1-1, with no clear D. Being an ORF, TRBV5-3 has a function that is uncertain. The CDR3 is 14 residues long. Trimming pared 0 bases from V and 6 bases from J, leaving 12 bases between.